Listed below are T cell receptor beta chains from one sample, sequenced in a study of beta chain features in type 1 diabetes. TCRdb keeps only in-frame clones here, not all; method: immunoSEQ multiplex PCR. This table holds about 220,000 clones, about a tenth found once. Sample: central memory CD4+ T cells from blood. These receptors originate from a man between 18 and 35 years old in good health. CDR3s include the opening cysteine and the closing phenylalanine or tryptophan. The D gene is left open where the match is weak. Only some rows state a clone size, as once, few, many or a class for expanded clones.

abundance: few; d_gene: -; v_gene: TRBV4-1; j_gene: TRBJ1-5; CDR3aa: CASSQELAGDQPQHF; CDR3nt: TGCGCCAGCAGCCAAGAGTTGGCGGGGGATCAGCCCCAGCATTTT
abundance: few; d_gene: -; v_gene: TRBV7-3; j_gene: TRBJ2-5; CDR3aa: CASSLNDETQYF; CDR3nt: TGTGCCAGCAGCTTAAATGACGAGACCCAGTACTTC
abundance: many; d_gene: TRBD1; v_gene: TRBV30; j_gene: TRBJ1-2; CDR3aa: CAWSVPFLGQNYGYTF; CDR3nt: TGTGCCTGGAGTGTACCTTTTTTGGGACAGAACTATGGCTACACCTTC
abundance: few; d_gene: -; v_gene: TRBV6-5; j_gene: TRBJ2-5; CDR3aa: CASRSGSWQYF; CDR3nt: TGTGCCAGCAGATCAGGTTCTTGGCAGTACTTC
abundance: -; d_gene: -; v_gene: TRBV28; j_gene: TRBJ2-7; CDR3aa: CASRSSGTRAYEQYF; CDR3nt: TGTGCCAGCAGGTCGTCCGGGACAAGAGCCTACGAGCAGTACTTC
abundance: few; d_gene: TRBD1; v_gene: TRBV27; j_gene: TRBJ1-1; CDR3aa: CASSRQGRTEAFF; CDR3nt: TGTGCCAGCAGTAGACAGGGACGCACTGAAGCTTTCTTT
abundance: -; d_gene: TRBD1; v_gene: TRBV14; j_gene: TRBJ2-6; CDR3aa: CASSQHRGRGANVLTF; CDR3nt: TGTGCCAGCAGCCAACACAGGGGGCGTGGGGCCAACGTCCTGACTTTC
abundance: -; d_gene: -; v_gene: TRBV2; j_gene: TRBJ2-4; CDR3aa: CASSDRAENIQYF; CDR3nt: TGTGCCAGCAGTGACAGGGCAGAAAACATTCAGTACTTC
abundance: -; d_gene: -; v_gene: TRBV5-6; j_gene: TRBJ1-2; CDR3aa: CASSLESVPYGYTF; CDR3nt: TGTGCCAGCAGCTTGGAGTCGGTCCCCTATGGCTACACCTTC
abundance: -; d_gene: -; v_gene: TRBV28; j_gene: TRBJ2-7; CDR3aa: CASSFRGVGLWEQYF; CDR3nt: TGTGCCAGCAGTTTCCGGGGAGTCGGCCTGTGGGAGCAGTACTTC
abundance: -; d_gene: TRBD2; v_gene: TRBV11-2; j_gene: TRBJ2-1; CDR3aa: CASRPRTSGFNNEQFF; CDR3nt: TGCGCCAGCAGACCAAGGACTAGCGGATTCAACAATGAGCAGTTCTTC
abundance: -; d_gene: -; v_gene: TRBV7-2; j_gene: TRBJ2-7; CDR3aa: CASSYGKGAGSEQYF; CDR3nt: TGTGCCAGCAGCTATGGGAAGGGGGCGGGAAGCGAGCAGTACTTC
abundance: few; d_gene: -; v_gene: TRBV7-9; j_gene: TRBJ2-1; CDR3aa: CASSLAHGGEQFF; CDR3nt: TGTGCCAGCAGCTTAGCGCATGGTGGGGAGCAGTTCTTC
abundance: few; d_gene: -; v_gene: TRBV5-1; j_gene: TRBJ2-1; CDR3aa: CASSLVNNEQFF; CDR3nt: TGCGCCAGCAGCTTGGTAAACAATGAGCAGTTCTTC
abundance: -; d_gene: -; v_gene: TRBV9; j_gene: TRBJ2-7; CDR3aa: CASSVDPRAPYEQYF; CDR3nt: TGTGCCAGCAGCGTAGACCCCCGGGCCCCCTACGAGCAGTACTTC
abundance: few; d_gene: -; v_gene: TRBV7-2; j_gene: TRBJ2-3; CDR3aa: CASSYTSLEDTQYF; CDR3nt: TGTGCCAGCAGCTATACATCTCTAGAAGATACGCAGTATTTT
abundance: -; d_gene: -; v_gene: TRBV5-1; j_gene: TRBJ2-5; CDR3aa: CASSLERTGETQYF; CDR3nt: TGCGCCAGCAGCTTGGAGAGGACCGGGGAGACCCAGTACTTC
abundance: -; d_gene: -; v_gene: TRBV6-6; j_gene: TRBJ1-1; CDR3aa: CASSYPGNTEAFF; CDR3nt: TGTGCCAGCAGTTACCCCGGGAACACTGAAGCTTTCTTT
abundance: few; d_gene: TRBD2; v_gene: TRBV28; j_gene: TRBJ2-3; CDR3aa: CASSVLSGSTDTQYF; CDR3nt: TGTGCCAGCAGCGTACTCAGCGGGAGTACAGATACGCAGTATTTT
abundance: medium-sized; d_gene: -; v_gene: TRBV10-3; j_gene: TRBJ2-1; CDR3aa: CAISEVKGLLNNEQFF; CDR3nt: TGTGCCATCAGTGAGGTGAAGGGCCTTCTGAACAATGAGCAGTTCTTC
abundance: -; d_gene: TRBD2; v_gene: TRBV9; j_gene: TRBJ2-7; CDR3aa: CASSVSSGHSYEQYF; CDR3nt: TGTGCCAGCAGCGTCTCTAGCGGACACTCCTACGAGCAGTACTTC
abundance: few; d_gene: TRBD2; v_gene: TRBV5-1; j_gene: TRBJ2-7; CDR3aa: CASSLGVTSGSEQYF; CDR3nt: TGCGCCAGCAGCTTGGGGGTGACTAGCGGGAGTGAGCAGTACTTC
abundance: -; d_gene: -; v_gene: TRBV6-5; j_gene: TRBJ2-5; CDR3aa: CAAGGHDEETQYF; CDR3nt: TGTGCCGCCGGTGGACATGACGAAGAGACCCAGTACTTC
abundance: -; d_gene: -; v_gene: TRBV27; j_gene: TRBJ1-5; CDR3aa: CASSPSRDKNQPQHF; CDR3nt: TGTGCCAGCAGCCCCTCCCGGGACAAGAATCAGCCCCAGCATTTT
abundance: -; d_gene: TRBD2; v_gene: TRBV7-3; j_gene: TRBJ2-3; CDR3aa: CASSPGGATDTQYF; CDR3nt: TGTGCCAGCAGCCCCGGGGGGGCCACAGATACGCAGTATTTT
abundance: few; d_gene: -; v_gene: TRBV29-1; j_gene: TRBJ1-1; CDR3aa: CSVDERDTEAFF; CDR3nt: TGCAGCGTTGATGAACGAGACACTGAAGCTTTCTTT
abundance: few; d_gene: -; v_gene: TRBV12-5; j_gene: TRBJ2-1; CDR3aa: CASASDPYNEQFF; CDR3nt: TGTGCTAGTGCCTCCGACCCGTACAATGAGCAGTTCTTC
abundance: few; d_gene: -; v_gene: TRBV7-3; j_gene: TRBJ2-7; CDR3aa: CASSLTFGYEQYF; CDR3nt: TGTGCCAGCAGCTTAACGTTCGGCTACGAGCAGTACTTC
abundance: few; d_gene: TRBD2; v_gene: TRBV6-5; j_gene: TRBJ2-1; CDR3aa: CASSYILAGGPGEQFF; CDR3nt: TGTGCCAGCAGTTATATTCTAGCGGGAGGGCCGGGTGAGCAGTTCTTC
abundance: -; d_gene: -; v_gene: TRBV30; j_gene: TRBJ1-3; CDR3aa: CAFSRLPYSGNTIYF; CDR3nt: TGTGCCTTCAGCAGGCTACCATACTCTGGAAACACCATATATTTT
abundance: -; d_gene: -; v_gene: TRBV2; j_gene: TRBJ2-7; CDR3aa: CASSLNIEQYF; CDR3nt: TGTGCCAGCAGCCTAAACATAGAGCAGTACTTC
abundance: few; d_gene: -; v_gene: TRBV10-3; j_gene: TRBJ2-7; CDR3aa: CAITTGQIQQYF; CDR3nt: TGTGCCATCACTACAGGACAGATACAGCAGTACTTC
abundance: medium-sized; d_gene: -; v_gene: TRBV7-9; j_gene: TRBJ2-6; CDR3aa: CASSGSSGANVLTF; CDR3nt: TGTGCCAGCAGTGGAAGCTCTGGGGCCAACGTCCTGACTTTC
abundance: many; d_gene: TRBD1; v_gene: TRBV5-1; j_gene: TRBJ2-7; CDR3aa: CASSWRQGEDEQYF; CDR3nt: TGCGCCAGCAGCTGGCGACAGGGGGAAGACGAGCAGTACTTC
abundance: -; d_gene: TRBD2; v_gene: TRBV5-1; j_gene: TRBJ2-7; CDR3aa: CASSPHGRSDEQYF; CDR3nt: TGCGCCAGCAGTCCCCACGGGAGGAGCGACGAGCAGTACTTC
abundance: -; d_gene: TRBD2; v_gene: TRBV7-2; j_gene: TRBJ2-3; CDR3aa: CASRRRETDTQYF; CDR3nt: TGTGCCAGCAGGAGGCGGGAGACAGATACGCAGTATTTT
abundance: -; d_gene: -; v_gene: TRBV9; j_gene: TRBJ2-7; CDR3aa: CASSVTGLVPYEQYF; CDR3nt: TGTGCCAGCAGCGTAACAGGACTGGTCCCCTACGAGCAGTACTTC